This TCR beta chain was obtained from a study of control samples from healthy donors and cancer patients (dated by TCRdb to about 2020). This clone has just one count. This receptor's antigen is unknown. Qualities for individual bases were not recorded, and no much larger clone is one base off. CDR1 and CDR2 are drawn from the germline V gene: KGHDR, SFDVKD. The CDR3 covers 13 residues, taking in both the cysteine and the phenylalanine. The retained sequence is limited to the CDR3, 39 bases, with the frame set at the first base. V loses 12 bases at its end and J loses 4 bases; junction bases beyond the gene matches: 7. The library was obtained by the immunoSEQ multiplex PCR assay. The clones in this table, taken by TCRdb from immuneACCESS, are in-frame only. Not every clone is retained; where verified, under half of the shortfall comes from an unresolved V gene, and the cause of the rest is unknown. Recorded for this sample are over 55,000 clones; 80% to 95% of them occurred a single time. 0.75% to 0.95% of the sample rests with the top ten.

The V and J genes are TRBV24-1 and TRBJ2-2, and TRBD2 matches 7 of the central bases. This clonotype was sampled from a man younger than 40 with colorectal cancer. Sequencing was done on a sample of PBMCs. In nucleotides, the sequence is TGTGCCGCTAGCGGACCCGTCACCGGGGAGCTGTTTTTT. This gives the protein CAASGPVTGELFF.